This T cell receptor (beta chain) appears in the sequencing data of a study of molecular identifiers for immune sequencing clone quantification. This clonotype was counted between two and nine times. Its antigen is currently unknown. Trimming stripped 5 bases from V and 1 base from J, with 11 bases between. The CDR3 consists of 15 residues. Germline V gives CDR1 SGHAT, CDR2 FQNNGV. Study results and limitations: A shared barcode on identical TCR molecules could lead to underestimated sizes for highly expanded clones.

One entry per CDR3 protein results from TCRdb running MiXCR on the PCR reads. The table lists over 100,000 distinct CDR3 sequences, about a third of them singletons, with 9.5% to 10% in the top ten. The V and J genes are TRBV11-2 and TRBJ2-2; D is undetermined. The receptor's source is a human donor in good health. Some libraries in this study had Jurkat cell RNA spiked in. The sequenced sample consisted of naive CD8+ T cells from blood, with Jurkat cell RNA spiked in. Subset of the sample: FACS-sorted CD8+CD4-CCR7+CD45RA+ naive T cells. The CDR3 reads CASSRLRQNTGELFF. CDR3 DNA: TGTGCCAGCAGCCGGCTGAGACAGAACACCGGGGAGCTGTTTTTT.